The 9 T cell receptor beta chains presented below share a single source sample, sequenced in a study of blood T cell repertoires in COVID-19. The protocol was immunoSEQ multiplex PCR, while the TCRdb copy is restricted to in-frame clones and leaves out a portion. The repertoire includes roughly 26,000 clones, 60% to 70% of them detected once, and 6% to 8% sits in the top ten. Source material: peripheral blood. The receptors originated from a man aged 55 to 70 with active or convalescent COVID-19.

The chain recombines TRBV3-1 (or the pseudogene TRBV3-2) with TRBJ1-1, with D possibly being TRBD1 (5 bases). V dropped 0 bases and J dropped 5 bases, with 7 bases sitting between them. The CDR3 spans 13 residues. Germline values: CDR1 LGHDT, CDR2 YNNKEL (reference sequence). CDR3 protein: CASSQERQTEAFF. CDR3 coding DNA: TGTGCCAGCAGCCAAGAAAGACAGACTGAAGCTTTCTTT.

This chain connects TRBV5-1 to TRBJ2-7, with D perhaps matching TRBD1 (5 bases). Germline values: CDR1 SGHRS, CDR2 YFSETQ. CDR3 length equals 12 residues. Trimming removed 4 bases at V and 4 bases at J, with 9 bases between. Here the CDR3 reads CASSRPGYEQYF. CDR3 DNA: TGCGCCAGCAGCCGCCCAGGGTACGAGCAGTACTTC. The full variable domain, completed using reference TRBV5-1 and TRBJ2-7, is KAGVTQTPRYLIKTRGQQVTLSCSPISGHRSVSWYQQTPGQGLQFLFEYFSETQRNKGNFPGRFSGRQFSNSRSEMNVSTLELGDSALYLCASSRPGYEQYFGPGTRLTVT.

This clone was picked up a small number of times. The chain is built from TRBV5-8 and TRBJ1-5; D might be TRBD1 (5 bases). Germline CDR1 and CDR2: SGHTS and YDEGEE. V was pared by 3 bases and J by 0 bases, with 7 bases between. This CDR3 is built from 14 residues. This CDR3 reads CASSWDSSNQPQHF. DNA for the CDR3: TGTGCCAGCAGCTGGGACTCTAGCAATCAGCCCCAGCATTTT.

This clone is medium-sized within its sample. The chain couples TRBV7-2 to TRBJ2-7, with unresolved D. The germline gives CDR1 SGHTA, CDR2 FQGNSA. CDR3 length: 12 residues. Deletions cut 2 bases from V and 5 bases from J, with 7 bases between. The CDR3: CASSLSVDEQYF. For the CDR3, the DNA is TGTGCCAGCAGCTTATCGGTCGACGAGCAGTACTTC.

V gene TRBV5-4 combines with J gene TRBJ2-7; a possible D gene is TRBD1 (6 bases). V lost 5 bases and J lost 7, with 19 bases in between. The CDR3 consists of 14 residues. Germline assignment: CDR1 SGHNT and CDR2 YYREEE (reference sequence). CDR3 in amino acids: CASRRETGTGEQYF. The CDR3 nucleotides are TGTGCCAGCAGACGGGAAACAGGGACGGGAGAGCAGTACTTC.

The chain couples TRBV19 to TRBJ2-7; D might be TRBD2 (6 bases). The V gene's germline CDR1 is LNHDA and CDR2 SQIVND (reference sequence). The V and J ends lost 8 bases and 3 bases respectively, with 17 bases between them. The CDR3 has 14 residues. Here the CDR3 reads CASGRRGQNYEQYF. Here the CDR3 DNA reads TGTGCCAGTGGGAGGCGGGGCCAAAACTACGAGCAGTACTTC.

Remarks on this clone: Compared with germline, one end of the junction differs, possibly owing to a read error. The chain joins TRBV2 to TRBJ1-2, with TRBD1 as a possible D gene (5 bases). This CDR3 has 14 residues. Germline V lookup: CDR1 SNHLY, CDR2 FYNNEI. DNA of the CDR3: TGTGCCAGCACCAAACAGGTTTCAAACTATGGTTACACCTTC. It translates to CASTKQVSNYGYTF.

This clone appeared a few times. The chain joins TRBV5-6 to TRBJ2-1; D gene uncertain. Germline-derived CDR1 and CDR2 are SGHDT and YYEEEE. V was clipped by 0 bases and J by 8 bases, with 15 bases between them. This CDR3 has 15 amino acids. CDR3 in amino acids: CASSLGLESHYEQFF. CDR3 in DNA: TGTGCCAGCAGCTTGGGTCTAGAGAGCCACTATGAGCAGTTCTTC.

The chain uses TRBV11-3 and TRBJ2-1; D unclear. This CDR3 contains 20 residues. Per germline, CDR1 SGHNT and CDR2 YENEEA. Trimming removed 3 bases at V and 2 bases at J, with 26 bases between. CDR3 region: CASSFTVGLSNKRTYNEQFF. The CDR3 DNA sequence: TGTGCCAGCAGCTTTACGGTAGGCCTCTCTAATAAGCGAACCTACAATGAGCAGTTCTTC.